Shown below are 26 T cell receptor beta chains from a single sample sequenced in a study of metastatic and nonmetastatic thyroid tumors. Patients underwent thyroid surgery, and none had received any treatment before it. MiXCR re-clonotyped the PCR reads for TCRdb. The data contain more than 90,000 clones, 9.5% to 15% of them singletons. The specimen was blood. The source of these receptors is a female donor with papillary thyroid cancer or a benign thyroid nodule (not recorded which). Some clones in this sample may be carry-over from other donors' samples.

The sample holds many counts of this clone. The CDR3 nucleotides read TGTGCCTGGAGTGGGAGGACTAGCGGGGTTCCGCTAGCCAAAAACATTCAGTACTTC. Its translation: CAWSGRTSGVPLAKNIQYF. The chain is built from TRBV30 and TRBJ2-4, with 12 bases that match TRBD2. V dropped 1 base and J dropped 0; count of bases not matched to a gene: 10. The CDR3 is made up of 19 amino acids. The germline V gene has CDR1 GTSNPN and CDR2 SVGIG (reference sequence).

The table lists this clone with many counts. V gene TRBV20-1 combines with J gene TRBJ1-4; TRBD1 aligns across 8 bases. This CDR3 has 13 amino acids. The J segment lost 7 bases and the V segment lost 6 bases, leaving 7 bases of the junction unmatched. The germline V gene has CDR1 DFQATT and CDR2 SNEGSKA (reference sequence). CDR3 nucleotide sequence: TGCAGTGCAAGAACAGGGGGGGTTGAAAAACTGTTTTTT. It translates to CSARTGGVEKLFF.

This clone has ten or more counts. The genes are TRBV14 and TRBJ2-7, with TRBD2 matching 12 bases. Trimming removed 6 bases from V and 0 bases from J; junction bases left unmatched: 3. The CDR3 loop spans 15 amino acids. The V gene's germline CDR1 is SGHDN and CDR2 FVKESK. The CDR3 spells CASRATSGSSYEQYF. The CDR3 bases are TGTGCCAGCAGGGCGACTAGCGGGAGCTCCTACGAGCAGTACTTC. The full variable domain, rest sourced from reference TRBV14 and TRBJ2-7, is EAGVTQFPSHSVIEKGQTVTLRCDPISGHDNLYWYRRVMGKEIKFLLHFVKESKQDESGMPNNRFLAERTGGTYSTLKVQPAELEDSGVYFCASRATSGSSYEQYFGPGTRLTVT.

This clone came up many times. The V call is TRBV5-6, the J call TRBJ2-6; D remains ambiguous. This CDR3 spans 14 amino acids. Trimming removed 3 bases from V and 2 bases from J, with 6 bases in between. Germline CDR1 SGHDT, CDR2 YYEEEE. This CDR3 reads CASSWGTGANVLTF. The CDR3 coding sequence is TGTGCCAGCAGCTGGGGTACTGGGGCCAACGTCCTGACTTTC.

This clone was found many times. This clone may be a read error of a much larger clone one base away. This same CDR3 is encoded by further DNA sequences in the sample. The DNA of the CDR3 is TGTGCCAGCAGTGACAGTACCGGGGAGCTGTTTTTC. Translated: CASSDSTGELFF. This rearrangement joins TRBV12-3 or TRBV12-4 to TRBJ2-2; D may be TRBD1 or TRBD2 (5 bases each). This CDR3 contains 12 residues.

This clone showed up many times. The chain joins TRBV9 to TRBJ2-3; D not certain. This CDR3 region has 16 residues. Germline V CDR1 and CDR2: SGDLS, YYNGEE. V lost 0 bases, J lost 3 bases, and 14 bases lay in between. CDR3 sequence: CASSVAPTGRTDTQYF. As DNA, the CDR3 is TGTGCCAGCAGCGTAGCTCCGACCGGGCGGACAGATACGCAGTATTTT. Combining the CDR3 with reference TRBV9 and TRBJ2-3 gives the whole variable domain DSGVTQTPKHLITATGQRVTLRCSPRSGDLSVYWYQQSLDQGLQFLIQYYNGEERAKGNILERFSAQQFPDLHSELNLSSLELGDSALYFCASSVAPTGRTDTQYFGPGTRLTVL.

This clone was recorded many times. This sequence joins TRBV19 and TRBJ2-1; D is perhaps TRBD2 (5 bases). This CDR3 is built from 15 residues. The germline V gene encodes CDR1 LNHDA and CDR2 SQIVND (reference sequence). The ends were cut back, 7 bases at V and 3 bases at J, with 16 bases in the middle. The CDR3 nucleotides read TGTGCCAGTACCCCTACTAGTTTTGGCTACAATGAGCAGTTCTTC. It codes for CASTPTSFGYNEQFF.

Many counts were recorded for this clone. This rearrangement joins TRBV6-1 to TRBJ2-4, with D tentatively TRBD1 (6 bases). Germline CDR1 MNHNS, CDR2 SASEGT. V was pared by 5 bases and J by 1 base, with 12 bases between. CDR3 size: 15 residues. CDR3 DNA sequence: TGTGCCAGCAGTACAGGGCGCGTGGCCAAAAACATTCAGTACTTC. As protein: CASSTGRVAKNIQYF.

About this clone: At one end the junction does not follow the germline gene, possibly because of a read error. The CDR3 nucleotides read TGTGCCAGCAGTTACAACGGGGAGGGAGGGCCGTCCTGCGAGCAGTACTTC. This sequence encodes CASSYNGEGGPSCEQYF. V is TRBV6-2 or TRBV6-3 and J is TRBJ2-7, with 7 bases aligning to TRBD2. This CDR3 comprises 17 residues. The germline gives CDR1 MNHEY, CDR2 SVGEGT.

This clone was found many times. The rearrangement uses TRBV11-2 and TRBJ2-5, with 7 bases fitting TRBD1. This CDR3 comprises 14 residues. V dropped 5 bases and J dropped 5; count of bases not matched to a gene: 8. In germline, CDR1 is SGHAT, CDR2 FQNNGV. CDR3 sequence reads: CASSGDSLGETQYF. CDR3 DNA: TGTGCCAGCAGCGGGGACAGCCTCGGGGAGACCCAGTACTTC. The variable domain in full, with the rest retrieved from reference TRBV11-2 and TRBJ2-5, is EAGVAQSPRYKIIEKRQSVAFWCNPISGHATLYWYQQILGQGPKLLIQFQNNGVVDDSQLPKDRFSAERLKGVDSTLKIQPAKLEDSAVYLCASSGDSLGETQYFGPGTRLLVL.

This clone was seen a handful of times. Here the CDR3 DNA reads TGCGCCAGCAGCTTGGGTGGGGGGCTTGTCAGCTGGGAGCAGTACTTC. Translated: CASSLGGGLVSWEQYF. The chain couples TRBV5-1 to TRBJ2-7; D possibly uses TRBD1 or TRBD2 (6 bases each). Per germline, CDR1 SGHRS and CDR2 YFSETQ. This CDR3 is 16 amino acids long. Trimming stripped 0 bases from V and 7 bases from J, with 20 bases between.

This clone was seen many times. This rearrangement joins TRBV2 to TRBJ2-1; no definite D call. CDR1 is SNHLY and CDR2 is FYNNEI in the germline V gene. Trimming cost V 4 bases and J 4 bases, with 5 bases left between them. This CDR3 comprises 12 residues. The DNA for the CDR3 is TGTGCCAGCAGTGCCCGGTACAATGAGCAGTTCTTC. It encodes CASSARYNEQFF.

At least ten counts were recorded for this clone. The chain uses TRBV29-1 and TRBJ2-5; 7 nucleotides align to TRBD2. The CDR3 length is 15 residues. CDR1 is SQVTM and CDR2 is ANQGSEA in the germline V gene. The junction had 12 bases not matched to a gene; V was cut back by 3 bases and J by 5 bases. CDR3 loop: CSVDKASGPWETQYF. CDR3 nucleotide sequence: TGCAGCGTTGATAAGGCTAGCGGACCGTGGGAGACCCAGTACTTC.

The CDR3 protein is CAGNNRQGRNTEAFF. The CDR3 DNA reads as TGTGCCGGCAACAATAGACAGGGCAGGAACACTGAAGCTTTCTTT. The rearrangement uses TRBV3-1 and TRBJ1-1, with TRBD1 matching over 7 bases. CDR3 size: 15 residues. Unmatched junction bases numbered 13, after V lost 11 bases and J lost 1 base. Germline V gene sequence: CDR1 LGHDT, CDR2 YNNKEL (reference sequence).

Ten or more counts support this clone. The V and J genes are TRBV27 and TRBJ2-1; either TRBD1 or TRBD2 may fit D (6 bases each). Trimming removed 4 bases at V and 7 bases at J, with 14 bases between. From germline, CDR1 is MNHEY and CDR2 SMNVEV (reference sequence). CDR3 length equals 14 residues. CDR3 amino acids: CASSSPGGRNEQFF. The CDR3 nucleotides read TGTGCCAGCAGTTCGCCCGGGGGCCGGAATGAGCAGTTCTTC.

This clone was picked up many times. The genes are TRBV20-1 and TRBJ2-7; 7 bases fit TRBD1. V lost 0 bases, J lost 2 bases, and 7 bases stayed unmatched. The CDR3 extends over 15 amino acids. In germline, CDR1 is DFQATT, CDR2 SNEGSKA (reference sequence). The CDR3 nucleotides read TGCAGTGCTAGAGATCTCCGGGACAGCACCTACGAGCAGTACTTC. Protein sequence: CSARDLRDSTYEQYF.

This clone was found many times. This chain joins TRBV28 and TRBJ2-1; 9 bases align to TRBD1. Germline CDR1 is MDHEN and CDR2 is SYDVKM. J gave up 2 bases and V 8 bases, and 7 bases lay outside the gene matches. This CDR3 has 15 residues. This CDR3 is CASHTGTGTYNEQFF. The CDR3 bases are TGTGCCAGCCATACCGGGACAGGGACCTACAATGAGCAGTTCTTC.

This clone was seen at least ten times. The chain links TRBV11-3 to TRBJ2-2; D gene uncertain. Germline V lookup: CDR1 SGHNT, CDR2 YENEEA. The CDR3 contains 12 residues. The V gene lost 3 bases and the J gene lost 6 bases, with 5 bases spanning the gap. The CDR3 bases are TGTGCCAGCAGCTTCATAGCCGGGGAGCTGTTTTTT. Protein product: CASSFIAGELFF. The complete variable domain, with remaining parts taken from reference TRBV11-3 and TRBJ2-2, reads EAGVVQSPRYKIIEKKQPVAFWCNPISGHNTLYWYLQNLGQGPELLIRYENEEAVDDSQLPKDRFSAERLKGVDSTLKIQPAELGDSAVYLCASSFIAGELFFGEGSRLTVL.

This clone showed up just once. An end of the junction differs from the germline gene, which may be a read error. The chain is built from TRBV15 and TRBJ2-5; 11 positions agree with TRBD2. Germline CDR1 reads LNHNV; CDR2 reads YYDKDF (reference sequence). The CDR3 is 18 amino acids. The chain's CDR3 is CHQHLLAGAGIHQETQYF. The CDR3 DNA sequence: TGCCACCAGCACTTACTAGCGGGAGCTGGAATTCACCAAGAGACCCAGTACTTC.

The sample holds many counts of this clone. The CDR3: CASRLQGSDEQFF. DNA of the CDR3: TGTGCCAGCAGGCTACAGGGGTCGGATGAGCAGTTCTTC. This chain uses TRBV2 with TRBJ2-1, with 7 bases matching TRBD1. The trim removed 6 bases at V and 8 bases at J, leaving 7 bases unmatched. Germline CDR1 and CDR2: SNHLY and FYNNEI. This CDR3 is built from 13 residues.

This clone was observed many times. The rearrangement links TRBV6-2 or TRBV6-3 to TRBJ1-1; D not certain. The CDR3 totals 11 residues. Trimming left V 0 bases short and J 7 bases short, with 3 bases between. Looked up from germline, CDR1 is MNHEY and CDR2 is SVGEGT. Here the CDR3 reads CASSYSYEAFF. DNA for the CDR3: TGTGCCAGCAGTTACTCTTATGAAGCTTTCTTT.

The chain couples TRBV6-1 to TRBJ1-5; D is uncertain. V was shortened by 2 bases and J by 6 bases, with 8 bases between the two germline ends. From germline, CDR1 is MNHNS and CDR2 SASEGT. This CDR3 has 13 amino acids. The CDR3 nucleotides read TGTGCCAGCAGTGAAATCGGGAGTCAGCCCCAGCATTTT. It specifies CASSEIGSQPQHF.

This clone was picked up many times. The chain has TRBV4-2 and TRBJ1-6, with 7 bases aligning to TRBD1. CDR3 length: 17 amino acids. CDR1 LGHNA and CDR2 YNFKEQ come from the germline V gene. Unmatched junction bases numbered 10, after V lost 5 bases and J lost 3 bases. CDR3 coding DNA: TGTGCCAGCAGCAACGACAGGGAGTACAACTATAATTCACCCCTCCACTTT. Its protein is CASSNDREYNYNSPLHF.

The rearrangement uses TRBV5-6 and TRBJ2-7; tentatively, D is TRBD2 (6 bases). Per the germline V gene, CDR1 is SGHDT and CDR2 is YYEEEE. The V end lost 4 bases, the J end lost 0 bases, and 11 bases lay between the germline ends. CDR3 size: 14 residues. The CDR3, as DNA: TGTGCCAGCAGCCCGGAGGGGAGCTCCTACGAGCAGTACTTC. Translating gives CASSPEGSSYEQYF.

This clone was detected many times. This sequence joins TRBV11-3 and TRBJ2-3; D is uncertain. Germline V gene sequence: CDR1 SGHNT, CDR2 YENEEA. V lost 1 base and J 1 base, leaving 6 bases between the germline ends. CDR3 length equals 14 residues. CDR3 coding DNA: TGTGCCAGCAGCTTAGGATACGGCACAGATACGCAGTATTTT. It encodes CASSLGYGTDTQYF.

This clone came up many times. CDR3 in amino acids: CASSQDPGPRSTDTQYF. The CDR3 DNA sequence: TGTGCCAGCAGCCAAGACCCGGGTCCGCGTAGCACAGATACGCAGTATTTT. The chain has TRBV4-2 and TRBJ2-3; no reliable D call. V lost 0 bases and J 0 bases, leaving 13 bases between the germline ends. Looked up from germline, CDR1 is LGHNA and CDR2 is YNFKEQ. CDR3 length: 17 residues.